The 10 T cell receptor beta chains listed next were all sequenced from one sample in a study of blood T cell repertoires in COVID-19. TCRdb's copy holds only in-frame clones and misses some; the assay was immunoSEQ multiplex PCR. Here the sample spans about 150,000 clones, around four fifths being singletons. Sequenced material: peripheral blood. The origin of the receptors is a woman in her 70s who had recovered from COVID-19.

This clone was detected once. V and J are TRBV5-1 and TRBJ2-3, with D unclear. Between the trimmed V and J ends, which lost 3 bases and 2 bases, there was a span of 4 bases. Per germline, CDR1 SGHRS and CDR2 YFSETQ. CDR3 length: 12 residues. CDR3 region: CASSSNTDTQYF. The CDR3 DNA follows: TGCGCCAGCAGCTCTAACACAGATACGCAGTATTTT.

The chain recombines TRBV6-5 with TRBJ1-1; possible D gene TRBD1, 5 bases. There are 14 residues in the CDR3. CDR1 is MNHEY and CDR2 is SVGAGI in the germline V gene. Trimming took off 3 bases at V and 0 bases at J, with 8 bases between the two ends. The CDR3 sequence is CASSYPGLNTEAFF. CDR3 sequence (DNA): TGTGCCAGCAGTTATCCAGGGCTGAACACTGAAGCTTTCTTT.

V gene TRBV4-2 combines with J gene TRBJ2-3; TRBD1 matches 7 bases. Losses at the gene ends were 3 bases for V and 2 bases for J; bases not matched to a gene: 14. The CDR3 runs to 18 residues. The V gene's germline CDR1 is LGHNA and CDR2 YNFKEQ. In DNA form, the CDR3 reads TGTGCCAGCAGCCACCCCCGGGGCACCGGGACAGACACAGATACGCAGTATTTT. This translates into CASSHPRGTGTDTDTQYF.

Only one count was recorded for this clone. The chain combines TRBV9 with TRBJ2-1; TRBD1 might be the D (6 bases). The CDR3 has 15 amino acids. V was clipped by 0 bases and J by 3 bases, with 10 bases between them. Germline assignment: CDR1 SGDLS and CDR2 YYNGEE. CDR3 in amino acids: CASSVEGDLYNEQFF. The CDR3 nucleotides are TGTGCCAGCAGCGTAGAGGGGGACCTCTACAATGAGCAGTTCTTC.

The chain couples TRBV4-3 to TRBJ2-3, with D tentatively TRBD1 (5 bases). Between the trimmed V and J ends, which lost 0 bases and 4 bases, there was a span of 8 bases. The CDR3 has 14 residues. CDR1 and CDR2 (germline): LGHNA, YSLEER. DNA for the CDR3: TGCGCCAGCAGCCAAGAGGGGCGTGCAGATACGCAGTATTTT. It encodes CASSQEGRADTQYF.

The chain joins TRBV29-1 to TRBJ2-1, with 11 bases that match TRBD2. V dropped 7 bases and J dropped 2; count of bases not matched to a gene: 4. Germline V gene sequence: CDR1 SQVTM, CDR2 ANQGSEA. The CDR3 spans 14 residues. The CDR3 here is CSGSGLAAYNEQFF. The CDR3 DNA follows: TGCAGCGGCTCGGGACTAGCGGCCTACAATGAGCAGTTCTTC.

The chain is built from TRBV7-9 and TRBJ1-1; a weak D match, TRBD1 (5 bases). Trimming left V 3 bases short and J 0 bases short, with 11 bases between. The CDR3 length is 15 residues. Looked up from germline, CDR1 is SEHNR and CDR2 is FQNEAQ (reference sequence). Here the CDR3 reads CASSFRQIMNTEAFF. The CDR3 coding sequence is TGTGCCAGCAGCTTCCGACAGATCATGAACACTGAAGCTTTCTTT.

The chain couples TRBV19 to TRBJ2-7; 10 bases align to TRBD1. Germline values: CDR1 LNHDA, CDR2 SQIVND (reference sequence). This CDR3 comprises 17 residues. The ends lost 3 bases at V and 4 bases at J; junction bases unmatched: 12. The chain's CDR3 is CASSILPRQGALYEQYF. The CDR3 DNA reads TGTGCCAGTAGTATCCTTCCCAGACAGGGGGCTTTATACGAGCAGTACTTC.

Only a few counts were recorded for this clone. CDR3 residues: CAIRPVPGPAYGYTF. The CDR3 DNA reads as TGTGCCATCAGACCCGTCCCCGGTCCTGCCTATGGCTACACCTTC. J is TRBJ1-2 and V is TRBV10-3, with unresolved D. This CDR3 is built from 15 residues. Trimming took 6 bases from V and 4 from J, leaving 18 bases between them. Germline assignment: CDR1 ENHRY and CDR2 SYGVKD.

The CDR3 spells CASGSGTGGEAFF. In nucleotides, the CDR3 is TGTGCTAGTGGTTCCGGGACAGGGGGTGAAGCTTTCTTT. The chain is built from TRBV12-5 and TRBJ1-1; 11 bases fit TRBD1. V shed 4 bases, J shed 7 bases, and the junction held 2 bases outside the gene matches. Germline CDR1 and CDR2: LGHNT and FRNRAP. This CDR3 has 13 amino acids. The whole variable domain, filled in from reference TRBV12-5 and TRBJ1-1, reads DARVTQTPRHKVTEMGQEVTMRCQPILGHNTVFWYRQTMMQGLELLAYFRNRAPLDDSGMPKDRFSAEMPDATLATLKIQPSEPRDSAVYFCASGSGTGGEAFFGQGTRLTVV.